One and the same sample provided the 14 T cell receptor beta chains below, sequenced in a study of T cell responses to AZD1222 COVID-19 vaccine. The method was immunoSEQ multiplex PCR; TCRdb's version includes in-frame clones alone and lacks a portion of them. The sample consists of 200,000 to 250,000 clones, under 95% of them appearing once. The source was peripheral blood, collected on day 0 of MenACWY control vaccination. The receptors stem from an adult in good health.

The chain employs TRBV5-1 and TRBJ1-2; 7 bases are shared with TRBD1. With V trimmed by 4 bases and J by 3 bases, 6 bases remained unmatched. The CDR3 covers 14 residues. Germline V lookup: CDR1 SGHRS, CDR2 YFSETQ. The CDR3 sequence is CASSPLDRDYGYTF. The CDR3 bases are TGCGCCAGCAGCCCCTTAGACAGGGACTATGGCTACACCTTC.

This sequence joins TRBV27 and TRBJ1-1; D unclear. V lost 5 bases, J lost 2 bases, and 9 bases lay in between. Germline CDR1 MNHEY, CDR2 SMNVEV (reference sequence). The CDR3 spans 13 residues. The CDR3 protein is CASSLRSNTEAFF. The DNA of the CDR3 is TGTGCCAGCAGTCTCAGAAGCAACACTGAAGCTTTCTTT.

The V call is TRBV24-1, the J call TRBJ2-5; 9 bases are a match to TRBD2. Germline lookup yields CDR1 KGHDR and CDR2 SFDVKD. V gave up 12 bases and J gave up 5 bases; unmatched junction bases: 9. This CDR3 region has 13 residues. CDR3 amino acids: CAPGAGGAETQYF. In nucleotides, the CDR3 is TGTGCCCCCGGGGCGGGGGGGGCTGAGACCCAGTACTTC.

CDR3 in amino acids: CASSYTGRNTEAFF. The CDR3 nucleotides are TGTGCCAGCAGTTACACCGGACGGAACACTGAAGCTTTCTTT. The rearrangement links TRBV6-6 to TRBJ1-1; D gene uncertain. There are 14 residues in the CDR3. Trimming shortened V by 2 bases and J by 1 base, and 8 bases separated the two germline ends. Germline CDR1 is MNHNY and CDR2 is SVGAGI (reference sequence).

The rearrangement links TRBV5-8 to TRBJ1-4; D not resolved. Trimming took 4 bases from V and 7 from J, leaving 17 bases between them. Germline V gives CDR1 SGHTS, CDR2 YDEGEE. The CDR3 runs to 15 residues. The CDR3, as DNA: TGTGCCAGCAGCACCCAGGAAGGGCCTCGTGAAAAACTGTTTTTT. This codes for CASSTQEGPREKLFF.

The rearrangement joins TRBV7-2 to TRBJ2-3; 11 bases are a match to TRBD2. Germline CDR1 and CDR2: SGHTA and FQGNSA. The V segment lost 3 bases and the J segment 3 bases; nucleotides outside the gene matches: 8. This CDR3 comprises 17 residues. The CDR3 spells CASSFSLAGGRTDTQYF. CDR3 coding DNA: TGTGCCAGCAGCTTCTCCCTAGCGGGGGGAAGAACAGATACGCAGTATTTT.

The chain combines TRBV3-1 (or the pseudogene TRBV3-2) with TRBJ2-3, with TRBD2 identical over 10 bases. Germline CDR1 LGHDT, CDR2 YNNKEL (reference sequence). This CDR3 has 19 residues. The V gene end was trimmed by 1 base and the J gene end by 1 base; junction bases not matched to a gene: 11. This CDR3 is CASSQVGESGGGGTDTQYF. For the CDR3, the DNA is TGTGCCAGCAGCCAAGTCGGTGAGAGCGGGGGGGGAGGCACAGATACGCAGTATTTT.

V and J are TRBV5-4 and TRBJ2-3; 13 positions agree with TRBD2. The ends lost 5 bases at V and 4 bases at J; junction bases unmatched: 10. Germline assignment: CDR1 SGHNT and CDR2 YYREEE (reference sequence). This CDR3 is built from 17 residues. The CDR3 DNA is TGTGCCAGCAGGCCTGGGACTAGCGGGGTTTCTTCAGATACGCAGTATTTT. It specifies CASRPGTSGVSSDTQYF.

V and J are TRBV3-1 (or the pseudogene TRBV3-2) and TRBJ1-5; D is ambiguous. Germline CDR1 is LGHDT and CDR2 is YNNKEL (reference sequence). Trimming cost V 0 bases and J 4 bases, with 4 bases left between them. The CDR3 runs 13 residues. This chain's CDR3 is CASSQEGNQPQHF. The CDR3 DNA reads as TGTGCCAGCAGCCAAGAGGGTAATCAGCCCCAGCATTTT.

The chain carries TRBV5-1 and TRBJ1-1, with unresolved D. Germline V gene data show CDR1 as SGHRS and CDR2 as YFSETQ. The CDR3 is made up of 13 amino acids. The V gene lost 4 bases and the J gene lost 1 base, with 8 bases spanning the gap. Here the CDR3 reads CASSRGGNTEAFF. The DNA of the CDR3 is TGCGCCAGCAGCCGGGGTGGGAACACTGAAGCTTTCTTT.

Comment on this clone: Within the sample, other DNA sequences also encode this same CDR3. V usage is TRBV2 and J usage is TRBJ2-7; D remains ambiguous. The CDR3 is 14 residues long. Between the trimmed V and J ends, which lost 4 bases and 0 bases, there was a span of 10 bases. Germline V CDR1 and CDR2: SNHLY, FYNNEI. Written as DNA, the CDR3 is TGTGCCAGCAGTGGTAGACCAAGCTCCTACGAGCAGTACTTC. This encodes CASSGRPSSYEQYF.

The chain has TRBV6-5 and TRBJ1-2; no clear D gene. The V and J ends lost 3 bases and 0 bases respectively, with 14 bases between them. Germline V lookup: CDR1 MNHEY, CDR2 SVGAGI. This CDR3 contains 16 residues. The CDR3 sequence: CASSYLSLRANYGYTF. CDR3 nucleotide sequence: TGTGCCAGCAGTTATCTCTCCCTTCGTGCTAACTATGGCTACACCTTC.

The chain combines TRBV6-6 with TRBJ1-5, with TRBD1 matching over 7 bases. Trimming removed 7 bases from V and 6 bases from J; junction bases left unmatched: 12. Germline V gives CDR1 MNHNY, CDR2 SVGAGI (reference sequence). This CDR3 contains 15 residues. Here the CDR3 DNA reads TGTGCCAGCACCGATACCCCGGGACAGCCTCAGCCCCAGCATTTT. It codes for CASTDTPGQPQPQHF.

V is TRBV19 and J is TRBJ2-1; 12 bases are a match to TRBD2. The V segment lost 1 base and the J segment 4 bases; nucleotides outside the gene matches: 8. The CDR3 contains 18 residues. CDR1 LNHDA and CDR2 SQIVND come from the germline V gene (reference sequence). In DNA, the CDR3 is TGTGCCAGTAGTATAGGAGTGAGGCTAGCGGGGGGGTACAATGAGCAGTTCTTC. It encodes CASSIGVRLAGGYNEQFF. Based on the CDR3 plus reference TRBV19 and TRBJ2-1, the full variable domain is DGGITQSPKYLFRKEGQNVTLSCEQNLNHDAMYWYRQDPGQGLRLIYYSQIVNDFQKGDIAEGYSVSREKKESFPLTVTSAQKNPTAFYLCASSIGVRLAGGYNEQFFGPGTRLTVL.